The 32 T cell receptor beta chains below were found in one sample sequenced in a study of cytomegalovirus exposure and HLA in healthy donors. In the PCR, 60 Vbeta and 13 Jbeta primers were used. The table came from immunoSEQ multiplex PCR; TCRdb's copy has only in-frame clones and leaves some out. The repertoire has 90,000 to 150,000 clones, approximately 78% of them found once; the top ten carry roughly 3.3%. Sequencing was done on a sample of PBMCs. The receptors here all came from a woman under 40 in good health and CMV-seropositive.

V gene TRBV9 combines with J gene TRBJ2-7, with 8 bases that match TRBD1. V dropped 3 bases and J dropped 5; count of bases not matched to a gene: 7. Germline CDR1 reads SGDLS; CDR2 reads YYNGEE. The CDR3 is 14 amino acids. The CDR3 loop reads CASSASDRAHEQYF. CDR3 in DNA: TGTGCCAGCAGCGCGTCGGACAGGGCCCACGAGCAGTACTTC.

V gene TRBV30 combines with J gene TRBJ1-1; a weak D match, TRBD1 (6 bases). V was trimmed by 5 bases and J by 1 base, leaving 11 bases between them. Germline V gene data show CDR1 as GTSNPN and CDR2 as SVGIG (reference sequence). The CDR3 loop spans 13 amino acids. The CDR3 here is CAWEPGQNTEAFF. DNA for the CDR3: TGTGCCTGGGAGCCGGGACAGAACACTGAAGCTTTCTTT.

The chain recombines TRBV18 with TRBJ2-5, with 9 nucleotides matching TRBD1. With V trimmed by 3 bases and J by 5 bases, 7 bases remained unmatched. Germline V gene sequence: CDR1 KGHSH, CDR2 LQKENI. The CDR3 loop spans 15 amino acids. CDR3 bases: TGTGCCAGCTCACCCGGGACAGGGTGGAGGGAGACCCAGTACTTC. Encoded protein: CASSPGTGWRETQYF. Full variable domain (remainder filled in from reference TRBV18 and TRBJ2-5): NAGVMQNPRHLVRRRGQEARLRCSPMKGHSHVYWYRQLPEEGLKFMVYLQKENIIDESGMPKERFSAEFPKEGPSILRIQQVVRGDSAAYFCASSPGTGWRETQYFGPGTRLLVL.

The rearrangement joins TRBV10-2 to TRBJ2-3, with 11 nucleotides matching TRBD2. Germline V lookup: CDR1 WSHSY, CDR2 SAAADI. J was trimmed by 5 bases and V by 0 bases; bases with no gene match: 4. The CDR3 consists of 16 residues. This CDR3 is CASSESMLAGGDTQYF. In nucleotides, the CDR3 is TGCGCCAGCAGTGAGTCAATGCTAGCGGGGGGAGATACGCAGTATTTT.

CDR3 coding DNA: TGTGCCAGCAGCTTGGGACCATCGGAGTACGAGCAGTACTTC. As protein: CASSLGPSEYEQYF. The V call is TRBV5-6, the J call TRBJ2-7; the D is unclear. Germline values: CDR1 SGHDT, CDR2 YYEEEE. V was shortened by 0 bases and J by 4 bases, with 11 bases between the two germline ends. This CDR3 region has 14 residues.

The rearrangement uses TRBV11-2 and TRBJ2-2; 8 bases are a match to TRBD2. Germline V gene sequence: CDR1 SGHAT, CDR2 FQNNGV. The CDR3 loop spans 14 amino acids. Trimming took 10 bases from V and 0 from J; bases not matched to a gene: 4. In DNA form, the CDR3 reads TGTGCCATGCGAGCGGGGGCGAACACCGGGGAGCTGTTTTTT. This gives the protein CAMRAGANTGELFF.

The chain employs TRBV9 and TRBJ2-2; 10 bases fit TRBD2. Germline values: CDR1 SGDLS, CDR2 YYNGEE. CDR3 length: 16 residues. Trimming at V came to 0 bases and at J to 4 bases, leaving 3 bases not matched to a gene. Here the CDR3 reads CASSVEPSGGTGELFF. The DNA for the CDR3 is TGTGCCAGCAGCGTAGAACCTAGCGGGGGCACCGGGGAGCTGTTTTTT.

The rearrangement links TRBV5-5 to TRBJ2-5; 9 nucleotides align to TRBD2. The end of the DNA fits TRBJ2-7 better, so the J call may be wrong. The germline V gene encodes CDR1 SGHKS and CDR2 YYEKEE (reference sequence). The CDR3 has 16 residues. The CDR3: CASSLGSLAGTHEQYF. The CDR3 DNA follows: TGTGCCAGCAGCTTGGGGAGTCTAGCGGGAACCCACGAGCAGTACTTC.

The gene calls are TRBV5-1 and TRBJ2-5, with 7 bases fitting TRBD1. The DNA matches TRBJ2-7 better at its end, which makes the J call doubtful. The CDR3 extends over 13 amino acids. Germline-derived CDR1 and CDR2 are SGHRS and YFSETQ. CDR3 protein: CASSLRQGYEQYF. The CDR3 bases are TGCGCCAGCAGCTTGCGACAGGGCTACGAGCAGTACTTC.

This chain links TRBV7-9 with TRBJ2-2; D not resolved. The CDR3 is 12 amino acids. The V end was cut by 7 bases, the J end by 5 bases, with 8 bases between. The germline V gene has CDR1 SEHNR and CDR2 FQNEAQ (reference sequence). Here the CDR3 DNA reads TGTGCCAGCAATACCGGGACCGGGGAGCTGTTTTTT. It specifies CASNTGTGELFF.

CDR3 amino acids: CASTGGTGVYNEQFF. The CDR3 nucleotides read TGTGCCAGCACTGGTGGGACAGGAGTCTACAATGAGCAGTTCTTC. The V and J genes are TRBV11-1 and TRBJ2-1, with TRBD1 matching over 8 bases. This CDR3 has 15 residues. Trimming at V came to 7 bases and at J to 3 bases, leaving 8 bases not matched to a gene. CDR1 is SGHAT, CDR2 FQDESV, per germline (reference sequence).

This clone has only one observation. The rearrangement joins TRBV9 to TRBJ2-1; D might be TRBD2 (7 bases). This CDR3 is built from 16 residues. The germline CDR1 and CDR2 sequences are SGDLS and YYNGEE. V was shortened by 4 bases and J by 9 bases, with 23 bases between the two germline ends. CDR3 sequence: CASSRRLGGGAFEQFF. CDR3 nucleotide sequence: TGTGCCAGCAGCCGTAGGTTGGGAGGGGGGGCATTTGAGCAGTTCTTC.

The chain couples TRBV5-1 to TRBJ1-6; 9 positions match TRBD1. CDR1 SGHRS and CDR2 YFSETQ come from the germline V gene. V lost 4 bases to trimming and J lost 8 bases; unmatched junction nucleotides: 7. CDR3 size: 15 residues. CDR3 amino acids: CASSEQGATDSPLHF. CDR3 sequence (DNA): TGCGCCAGCAGCGAACAGGGGGCGACCGATTCACCCCTCCACTTT.

The chain uses TRBV2 and TRBJ1-1; no reliable D call. The germline gives CDR1 SNHLY, CDR2 FYNNEI. V dropped 4 bases and J dropped 2 bases, with 8 bases sitting between them. The CDR3 has 13 residues. In DNA, the CDR3 is TGTGCCAGCAGTGTTAGATATAACACTGAAGCTTTCTTT. It codes for CASSVRYNTEAFF.

The J gene is TRBJ1-1, the V gene TRBV28, with 7 bases that match TRBD1. The J segment lost 1 base and the V segment lost 6 bases, leaving 11 bases of the junction unmatched. The germline V gene has CDR1 MDHEN and CDR2 SYDVKM. This CDR3 is 16 amino acids long. CDR3 protein: CASSPSLGQENTEAFF. In nucleotides, the CDR3 is TGTGCCAGCAGCCCCTCCCTTGGACAGGAGAACACTGAAGCTTTCTTT.

As regards this clone: The same CDR3 can be traced to other DNA sequences in this sample. The V gene is TRBV7-9, the J gene TRBJ1-2, with D possibly being TRBD1 (5 bases). The germline V gene encodes CDR1 SEHNR and CDR2 FQNEAQ (reference sequence). This CDR3 has 12 residues. The V end was cut by 4 bases, the J end by 5 bases, with 8 bases between. In DNA form, the CDR3 reads TGTGCCAGCAGCTCTACAGGTTATGGCTACACCTTC. It is translated as CASSSTGYGYTF.

V gene TRBV7-9 combines with J gene TRBJ1-4, with TRBD1 matching 8 bases. CDR1 is SEHNR, CDR2 FQNEAQ, per germline (reference sequence). This CDR3 region has 15 residues. The V and J ends lost 5 bases and 11 bases, in that order; junction bases with no gene match: 13. The CDR3, as DNA: TGTGCCAGCAGCCAGGGTGGGACAGGAGCTTCCAAACTGTTTTTT. Amino acid sequence: CASSQGGTGASKLFF. The variable domain in full, completed from reference TRBV7-9 and TRBJ1-4, reads DTGVSQNPRHKITKRGQNVTFRCDPISEHNRLYWYRQTLGQGPEFLTYFQNEAQLEKSRLLSDRFSAERPKGSFSTLEIQRTEQGDSAMYLCASSQGGTGASKLFFGSGTQLSVL.

This clone was recorded only once. The gene calls are TRBV14 and TRBJ2-6, with D hard to call. CDR3 length equals 15 residues. Germline CDR1 SGHDN, CDR2 FVKESK. V was cut by 2 bases and J by 1 base, with 6 bases left in between. This CDR3 is CASSQQVSGANVLTF. DNA of the CDR3: TGTGCCAGCAGCCAACAGGTTTCTGGGGCCAACGTCCTGACTTTC.

DNA of the CDR3: TGCGCCAGCAGCCAAGGGTGGGGGGGCAAACAAGAGACCCAGTACTTC. Protein: CASSQGWGGKQETQYF. This chain links TRBV4-3 with TRBJ2-5, with D possibly being TRBD2 (7 bases). Germline V gene sequence: CDR1 LGHNA, CDR2 YSLEER. Trimming shortened V by 1 base and J by 2 bases, and 14 bases separated the two germline ends. The CDR3 is 16 amino acids.

The table lists this clone with a count of one. This chain uses TRBV4-3 with TRBJ2-2; D uncertain. Trimming stripped 4 bases from V and 1 base from J, with 10 bases between. Germline V gives CDR1 LGHNA, CDR2 YSLEER. The CDR3 runs 15 residues. DNA of the CDR3: TGCGCCAGCAGCCCCCGGGTATTGAACACCGGGGAGCTGTTTTTT. Protein sequence: CASSPRVLNTGELFF.

CDR3 coding DNA: TGTGCTGGCGGGGGTATGGATTCACCCCTCCACTTT. Translated: CAGGGMDSPLHF. V gene TRBV28 combines with J gene TRBJ1-6; D possibly corresponds to TRBD1 (5 bases). Per the germline V gene, CDR1 is MDHEN and CDR2 is SYDVKM. The CDR3 loop spans 12 amino acids.

The chain carries TRBV4-1 and TRBJ2-1, with D possibly being TRBD1 (6 bases). Germline V CDR1 and CDR2: MGHRA, YSYEKL. The CDR3 contains 17 residues. Trimming stripped 0 bases from V and 1 base from J, with 13 bases between. The CDR3 DNA sequence: TGCGCCAGCAGCCAAGACCATTCCGGGACATCCTACAATGAGCAGTTCTTC. It codes for CASSQDHSGTSYNEQFF.

V is TRBV5-6 and J is TRBJ1-2; D not resolved. The germline gives CDR1 SGHDT, CDR2 YYEEEE. The V end was cut by 2 bases, the J end by 5 bases, with 4 bases between. The CDR3 sequence is 11 residues long. The CDR3 DNA sequence: TGTGCCAGCAGCTTCGGTTATGGCTACACCTTC. This gives the protein CASSFGYGYTF.

The J gene is TRBJ2-1, the V gene TRBV6-4, with 10 bases aligning to TRBD2. Germline V lookup: CDR1 MRHNA, CDR2 SNTAGT. The CDR3 covers 16 residues. V lost 0 bases to trimming and J lost 5 bases; unmatched junction nucleotides: 4. The CDR3, as DNA: TGTGCCAGCAGTGACTCGAGGACTAGCGGCCACAATGAGCAGTTCTTC. Translation gives CASSDSRTSGHNEQFF.

V gene TRBV27 combines with J gene TRBJ2-7, with D perhaps TRBD1 (6 bases). V was trimmed by 2 bases and J by 2 bases, leaving 10 bases between them. Germline loops: CDR1 MNHEY, CDR2 SMNVEV (reference sequence). The length of the CDR3 is 14 residues. The CDR3 region has the DNA TGTGCCAGCAGTTTAAGCCAGGGGACCTACGAGCAGTACTTC. This gives the protein CASSLSQGTYEQYF.

The V gene is TRBV10-3, the J gene TRBJ2-7, with 7 bases that match TRBD2. The ends lost 5 bases at V and 3 bases at J; junction bases unmatched: 4. Germline lookup yields CDR1 ENHRY and CDR2 SYGVKD. The CDR3 has 13 residues. In nucleotides, the CDR3 is TGTGCCATCAGTAGGGGCGGGGGCTACGAGCAGTACTTC. Protein product: CAISRGGGYEQYF.

V and J are TRBV5-6 and TRBJ1-2; D is perhaps TRBD1 (6 bases). V lost 5 bases and J 6 bases, leaving 17 bases between the germline ends. This CDR3 region has 14 residues. From germline, CDR1 is SGHDT and CDR2 YYEEEE. DNA of the CDR3: TGTGCCAGCAGTTCGACCATTGCAGGGGATGGCTACACCTTC. It translates to CASSSTIAGDGYTF.

This chain links TRBV6-6 with TRBJ2-7; TRBD1 might be the D (6 bases). Trimming took 5 bases from V and 1 from J, leaving 9 bases between them. The CDR3 is made up of 13 amino acids. From germline, CDR1 is MNHNY and CDR2 SVGAGI (reference sequence). CDR3 DNA: TGTGCCAGCAGTACGGGACAATCCTACGAGCAGTACTTC. Its protein product is CASSTGQSYEQYF.

This clone has just one count. The chain recombines TRBV19 with TRBJ2-5; 8 bases agree with TRBD1. The length of the CDR3 is 16 residues. Germline CDR1 and CDR2: LNHDA and SQIVND (reference sequence). Germline trimming cut 7 bases from V and 5 bases from J; bases unmatched to any gene: 15. CDR3 residues: CASTPGRTGPVETQYF. The CDR3 region has the DNA TGTGCCAGTACCCCGGGCCGGACAGGGCCTGTTGAGACCCAGTACTTC.

The chain combines TRBV4-3 with TRBJ2-2; D perhaps matches TRBD1 (5 bases). The ends were cut back, 4 bases at V and 6 bases at J, with 15 bases in the middle. Germline CDR1 reads LGHNA; CDR2 reads YSLEER. This CDR3 comprises 15 residues. This chain's CDR3 is CASSLWERGPGELFF. CDR3 in DNA: TGCGCCAGCAGCCTTTGGGAAAGGGGCCCCGGGGAGCTGTTTTTT.

This clone was detected only a few times. The J gene is TRBJ2-6, the V gene TRBV7-2; TRBD1 aligns across 12 bases. V gave up 11 bases and J gave up 4 bases; unmatched junction bases: 6. This CDR3 region has 15 residues. Germline CDR1 reads SGHTA; CDR2 reads FQGNSA. Written as DNA, the CDR3 is TGTGCCGGGGGACAGGGGGCGCTAGGGGCCAACGTCCTGACTTTC. This codes for CAGGQGALGANVLTF.

The chain joins TRBV5-5 to TRBJ2-5; TRBD2 matches at 8 bases. The CDR3 is 14 amino acids. V shed 4 bases, J shed 3 bases, and the junction held 5 bases outside the gene matches. Germline V gene data show CDR1 as SGHKS and CDR2 as YYEKEE (reference sequence). The DNA of the CDR3 is TGTGCCAGCAGCAGATCACTAGCGGAAGAGACCCAGTACTTC. It encodes CASSRSLAEETQYF.